This entry lists 32 T cell receptor beta chains sequenced from one sample in a study of regulatory T cells in long-lasting Graves disease. Time point described: newly diagnosed GD, antithyroid drugs for less than 3 months. Making the TCR library involved RNA that had been extracted from PBMCs. To make TCR beta libraries, researchers used iRepertoire HTBI primers and Arm-PCR of CDR3 regions. TCRdb reanalysed the multiplex PCR reads using MiXCR and keeps one entry per CDR3 protein. The table records about 430,000 distinct CDR3 sequences, over 12% of them present only once. This sample was shared with a second study, whose subject was T cells in Graves' hyperthyroidism and ophthalmopathy.

Material: peripheral blood mononuclear cells (PBMCs), obtained at new diagnosis, from a patient treated with antithyroid drugs. The receptors shown here come from a woman aged 40-49 years with Graves disease.

This clonotype was counted many times. The rearrangement uses TRBV20-1 and TRBJ2-2; D unresolved. V was shortened by 0 bases and J by 4 bases, with 18 bases between the two germline ends. The CDR3 consists of 17 residues. Germline V CDR1 and CDR2: DFQATT, SNEGSKA (reference sequence). CDR3: CSARDPRGGKLTGELFF. Written as DNA, the CDR3 is TGCAGTGCTAGAGATCCTAGAGGTGGCAAACTCACCGGGGAGCTGTTTTTT.

This clonotype was seen only a few times. The rearrangement joins TRBV6-4 to TRBJ1-2; 9 positions agree with TRBD1. Germline CDR1 reads MRHNA; CDR2 reads SNTAGT. Losses at the gene ends were 3 bases for V and 7 bases for J; bases not matched to a gene: 12. The CDR3 covers 16 residues. Written as DNA, the CDR3 is TGTGCCAGCAGTGAAAGTCAGGGACAGGGTGATATTGGCTACACCTTC. It yields the protein CASSESQGQGDIGYTF.

This clonotype turned up a few times. V usage is TRBV20-1 and J usage is TRBJ2-2; a weak D match, TRBD1 (6 bases). There are 14 residues in the CDR3. In germline, CDR1 is DFQATT, CDR2 SNEGSKA (reference sequence). V lost 4 bases and J 7 bases, leaving 16 bases between the germline ends. CDR3: CSATPGQRIGELFF. DNA of the CDR3: TGCAGTGCTACCCCTGGACAGAGGATCGGGGAGCTGTTTTTT.

This clonotype was observed many times. The genes are TRBV6-2 or TRBV6-3 and TRBJ1-6, with TRBD1 matching 10 bases. The CDR3 has 16 residues. Germline values: CDR1 MNHEY, CDR2 SVGEGT. The V and J ends lost 7 bases and 0 bases, in that order; junction bases with no gene match: 3. The CDR3 reads CASTRDRGSYNSPLHF. The CDR3 nucleotides are TGTGCCAGCACCCGGGACAGGGGCTCCTATAATTCACCCCTCCACTTT.

This clonotype was detected many times. The V and J genes are TRBV28 and TRBJ2-5; D possibly matches TRBD1 or TRBD2 (5 bases each). Germline V gene sequence: CDR1 MDHEN, CDR2 SYDVKM. CDR3 length equals 14 residues. V lost 3 bases and J 5 bases, leaving 13 bases between the germline ends. The CDR3 loop is CASSFGTLGETQYF. The CDR3 DNA follows: TGTGCCAGCAGTTTTGGGACCCTGGGGGAGACCCAGTACTTC. The full variable domain, completed using reference TRBV28 and TRBJ2-5, is DVKVTQSSRYLVKRTGEKVFLECVQDMDHENMFWYRQDPGLGLRLIYFSYDVKMKEKGDIPEGYSVSREKKERFSLILESASTNQTSMYLCASSFGTLGETQYFGPGTRLLVL.

Comment on this clonotype: This may arise from a read error, as a much more abundant clone is one base away. Because it lacks the conserved phenylalanine or tryptophan at the end, this CDR3 is likely a read error. The chain employs TRBV18 and TRBJ1-1; possible D gene TRBD1, 5 bases. CDR1 is KGHSH and CDR2 is LQKENI in the germline V gene. V was clipped by 6 bases and J by 5 bases, with 16 bases between them. CDR3 size: 14 residues. The CDR3 nucleotides are TGTGCCAGCTCTACTACGTTGGGGGGGACTGAAGCTTTCGTT. Its translation: CASSTTLGGTEAFV.

This clonotype was detected many times. The rearrangement joins TRBV11-2 to TRBJ2-5, with D uncertain. Trimming cost V 4 bases and J 3 bases, with 9 bases left between them. This CDR3 comprises 13 residues. From germline, CDR1 is SGHAT and CDR2 FQNNGV. The CDR3: CASSSVVEETQYF. CDR3 coding DNA: TGTGCCAGCAGCTCAGTGGTTGAAGAGACCCAGTACTTC. Variable domain in full (rest from reference TRBV11-2 and TRBJ2-5): EAGVAQSPRYKIIEKRQSVAFWCNPISGHATLYWYQQILGQGPKLLIQFQNNGVVDDSQLPKDRFSAERLKGVDSTLKIQPAKLEDSAVYLCASSSVVEETQYFGPGTRLLVL.

This clonotype came up once. V is TRBV5-6 and J is TRBJ2-3; 9 bases match TRBD2. This CDR3 is 15 amino acids long. Germline lookup yields CDR1 SGHDT and CDR2 YYEEEE. With 0 bases clipped from V and 5 bases from J, the junction kept 4 bases outside the gene matches. The CDR3 DNA reads as TGTGCCAGCAGCTTGGAAGCGGGAGGTAAAGATACGCAGTATTTT. Translating it yields CASSLEAGGKDTQYF.

At least ten counts were recorded for this clonotype. The chain combines TRBV3-1 with TRBJ2-1, with D perhaps matching TRBD2 (6 bases). The CDR3 is 16 amino acids. V was cut by 0 bases and J by 1 base, with 10 bases left in between. From germline, CDR1 is LGHDT and CDR2 YNNKEL (reference sequence). CDR3 residues: CASSQEGGSSYNEQFF. Here the CDR3 DNA reads TGTGCCAGCAGCCAAGAGGGGGGTTCTTCCTACAATGAGCAGTTCTTC.

This clonotype occurred many times. This sequence joins TRBV28 and TRBJ1-5; D is perhaps TRBD1 (5 bases). Trimming left V 2 bases short and J 7 bases short, with 12 bases between. The CDR3 consists of 14 residues. Germline CDR1 reads MDHEN; CDR2 reads SYDVKM. The CDR3 nucleotides are TGTGCCAGCAGTTTAGGCAGGGAGTTCCAGCCCCAGCATTTT. It yields the protein CASSLGREFQPQHF. Using reference TRBV28 and TRBJ1-5 for the parts outside the CDR3, the full variable domain is DVKVTQSSRYLVKRTGEKVFLECVQDMDHENMFWYRQDPGLGLRLIYFSYDVKMKEKGDIPEGYSVSREKKERFSLILESASTNQTSMYLCASSLGREFQPQHFGDGTRLSIL.

This clonotype came up a few times. The chain combines TRBV19 with TRBJ2-1, with D tentatively TRBD1 or TRBD2 (5 bases each). Trimming removed 4 bases at V and 2 bases at J, with 12 bases between. The germline V gene encodes CDR1 LNHDA and CDR2 SQIVND (reference sequence). The CDR3 runs to 15 residues. The DNA of the CDR3 is TGTGCCAGTAGTAGGGGACCCCAGACCTACAATGAGCAGTTCTTC. Protein: CASSRGPQTYNEQFF.

The rearrangement links TRBV12-3 or TRBV12-4 to TRBJ2-4, with 7 bases identical to TRBD1. Germline trimming cut 6 bases from V and 4 bases from J; bases unmatched to any gene: 12. This CDR3 comprises 16 residues. The DNA of the CDR3 is TGTGCCAGCAGCGTCTTCGCCGGGACAGCAAAAAACATTCAGTACTTC. Translation: CASSVFAGTAKNIQYF.

The rearrangement joins TRBV19 to TRBJ2-7; 10 bases are a match to TRBD2. Looked up from germline, CDR1 is LNHDA and CDR2 is SQIVND (reference sequence). The CDR3 sequence is 14 residues long. Germline trimming cut 7 bases from V and 1 base from J; bases unmatched to any gene: 4. CDR3 in amino acids: CASTLTSGSYEQYF. DNA for the CDR3: TGTGCCAGTACGCTGACTAGCGGGTCCTACGAGCAGTACTTC.

The V and J genes are TRBV19 and TRBJ1-6; TRBD1 aligns across 11 bases. This CDR3 spans 14 amino acids. The V segment lost 6 bases and the J segment 9 bases; nucleotides outside the gene matches: 4. Germline CDR1 is LNHDA and CDR2 is SQIVND (reference sequence). The chain's CDR3 is CASRSGTGGSPLHF. DNA for the CDR3: TGTGCCAGTAGATCCGGGACAGGGGGTTCACCCCTCCACTTT.

This clonotype was seen repeatedly, ten times or more. CDR3 protein: CASRQTSGKPTDTQYF. Written as DNA, the CDR3 is TGTGCCAGCAGGCAGACTAGCGGGAAGCCCACAGATACGCAGTATTTT. The rearrangement uses TRBV7-9 and TRBJ2-3; the match to TRBD2 covers 11 bases. CDR3 length: 16 residues. Losses at the gene ends were 6 bases for V and 2 bases for J; bases not matched to a gene: 7. CDR1 is SEHNR, CDR2 FQNEAQ, per germline (reference sequence).

This clonotype was counted only a few times. The V gene is TRBV19, the J gene TRBJ2-1; D gene uncertain. Germline V lookup: CDR1 LNHDA, CDR2 SQIVND (reference sequence). The CDR3 contains 16 residues. V lost 6 bases and J lost 0, with 15 bases in between. CDR3 residues: CASRSRSTSSYNEQFF. The CDR3 DNA follows: TGTGCCAGTAGAAGCAGGTCTACGAGCTCCTACAATGAGCAGTTCTTC.

This clonotype was detected many times. The chain joins TRBV2 to TRBJ2-1; D unclear. Germline V gene sequence: CDR1 SNHLY, CDR2 FYNNEI. Trimming removed 5 bases from V and 10 bases from J, with 12 bases in between. The CDR3 sequence is 12 residues long. This CDR3 is CASSTDAPEQFF. As DNA, the CDR3 is TGTGCCAGCAGTACGGACGCCCCAGAGCAGTTCTTC.

About this clonotype: This may stem from a read error, because a much larger clone lies one nucleotide away. The V gene is TRBV28, the J gene TRBJ2-1; D is unclear. The CDR3 totals 15 residues. Per germline, CDR1 MDHEN and CDR2 SYDVKM. V was clipped by 1 base and J by 12 bases, with 19 bases between them. This chain's CDR3 is CASSLLADSMDGQFF. The DNA for the CDR3 is TGTGCCAGCAGTTTATTGGCTGACTCGATGGATGGGCAGTTCTTC. The full variable domain, with the rest looked up from reference TRBV28 and TRBJ2-1, is DVKVTQSSRYLVKRTGEKVFLECVQDMDHENMFWYRQDPGLGLRLIYFSYDVKMKEKGDIPEGYSVSREKKERFSLILESASTNQTSMYLCASSLLADSMDGQFFGPGTRLTVL.

The chain has TRBV30 and TRBJ2-3, with 10 bases that match TRBD2. Losses at the gene ends were 2 bases for V and 8 bases for J; bases not matched to a gene: 10. The CDR3 has 15 amino acids. The V gene's germline CDR1 is GTSNPN and CDR2 SVGIG (reference sequence). CDR3 region: CAWSLAGGTGGTQYF. The CDR3 coding sequence is TGTGCCTGGAGTTTAGCGGGAGGTACCGGAGGTACGCAGTATTTT.

The J gene is TRBJ1-4, the V gene TRBV19; D gene uncertain. Trimming pared 11 bases from V and 5 bases from J, leaving 12 bases between. The CDR3 is 12 amino acids. CDR1 and CDR2 from the germline V gene are LNHDA and SQIVND (reference sequence). Here the CDR3 DNA reads TGTGCCTGCTCGGTCCAAAATGAAAAACTGTTTTTT. Amino acids: CACSVQNEKLFF. Looking up the rest from reference TRBV19 and TRBJ1-4 gives the full variable domain: DGGITQSPKYLFRKEGQNVTLSCEQNLNHDAMYWYRQDPGQGLRLIYYSQIVNDFQKGDIAEGYSVSREKKESFPLTVTSAQKNPTAFYLCACSVQNEKLFFGSGTQLSVL.

The V call is TRBV7-9, the J call TRBJ1-2; D unresolved. Trimming shortened V by 5 bases and J by 6 bases, and 22 bases separated the two germline ends. Germline assignment: CDR1 SEHNR and CDR2 FQNEAQ (reference sequence). This CDR3 has 16 residues. CDR3 sequence: CASSPSAGSWANGYTF. The CDR3 DNA sequence: TGTGCCAGCAGCCCTAGTGCCGGGAGCTGGGCGAATGGCTACACCTTC. Complete variable domain (other parts from reference TRBV7-9 and TRBJ1-2): DTGVSQNPRHKITKRGQNVTFRCDPISEHNRLYWYRQTLGQGPEFLTYFQNEAQLEKSRLLSDRFSAERPKGSFSTLEIQRTEQGDSAMYLCASSPSAGSWANGYTFGSGTRLTVV.

Many counts were recorded for this clonotype. The rearrangement uses TRBV18 and TRBJ2-7; 8 bases match TRBD1. Germline CDR1 and CDR2: KGHSH and LQKENI. CDR3 length: 15 amino acids. V trimming: 5 bases; J trimming: 4 bases; junction bases outside the gene matches: 10. CDR3 protein: CASSVGTGGQYEQYF. CDR3 bases: TGTGCCAGCTCAGTCGGTACAGGGGGACAATACGAGCAGTACTTC.

This clonotype was seen only a few times. This chain uses TRBV13 with TRBJ2-1; D is tentatively TRBD1 or TRBD2 (5 bases each). V lost 4 bases and J 2 bases, leaving 15 bases between the germline ends. This CDR3 is 16 amino acids long. Germline V CDR1 and CDR2: PRHDT, FYEKMQ (reference sequence). CDR3: CASSSGPAGTYNEQFF. CDR3 coding DNA: TGTGCCAGCAGCTCGGGGCCCGCCGGGACCTACAATGAGCAGTTCTTC.

This clonotype was observed at least ten times. The genes are TRBV28 and TRBJ2-5; D call uncertain. Trimming cost V 3 bases and J 2 bases, with 10 bases left between them. The CDR3 runs to 14 residues. The germline V gene has CDR1 MDHEN and CDR2 SYDVKM. CDR3 in amino acids: CASSFRQRQETQYF. CDR3 in DNA: TGTGCCAGCAGTTTTAGGCAGAGACAAGAGACCCAGTACTTC.

The table lists this clonotype with many counts. V is TRBV6-1 and J is TRBJ2-5; 12 nucleotides agree with TRBD2. V shed 4 bases, J shed 5 bases, and the junction held 17 bases outside the gene matches. CDR1 is MNHNS and CDR2 is SASEGT in the germline V gene. There are 19 residues in the CDR3. CDR3 sequence (DNA): TGTGCCAGCAGTGGGAACAGGGGACTAGCGGGTTCTTGGTGGGAGACCCAGTACTTC. Amino acid sequence: CASSGNRGLAGSWWETQYF.

Many counts were recorded for this clonotype. The V call is TRBV7-8, the J call TRBJ2-5; D call uncertain. The CDR3 length is 14 residues. V was trimmed by 5 bases and J by 1 base, leaving 11 bases between them. The germline V gene has CDR1 SGHVS and CDR2 FQNEAQ. DNA for the CDR3: TGTGCCAGCAGCAAGGACGGACCCCAAGAGACCCAGTACTTC. Its translation is CASSKDGPQETQYF.

This clonotype was counted ten times or more. This chain links TRBV27 with TRBJ1-6; D possibly corresponds to TRBD1 (6 bases). CDR3 length: 13 amino acids. V was cut by 3 bases and J by 9 bases, with 9 bases left in between. Germline V gene data show CDR1 as MNHEY and CDR2 as SMNVEV (reference sequence). The CDR3, as DNA: TGTGCCAGCAGTTTTACAGGGAGTTCACCCCTCCACTTT. Amino acid sequence: CASSFTGSSPLHF.

The genes are TRBV28 and TRBJ2-4, with 8 bases that match TRBD2. CDR1 and CDR2 (germline): MDHEN, SYDVKM. The V segment lost 2 bases and the J segment 2 bases; nucleotides outside the gene matches: 8. The CDR3 covers 17 residues. The CDR3 loop reads CASSLNPREGTKNIQYF. In DNA, the CDR3 is TGTGCCAGCAGTTTAAATCCTCGGGAGGGGACCAAAAACATTCAGTACTTC.

This clonotype showed up just a few times. This may be a read error: a much more frequent sequence differs by one nucleotide. The chain employs TRBV6-9 and TRBJ2-5, with D perhaps TRBD1 or TRBD2 (5 bases each). Trimming took 4 bases from V and 0 from J, leaving 12 bases between them. CDR3 length: 15 amino acids. Germline lookup yields CDR1 MNHGY and CDR2 SVAAGI. The CDR3 sequence: CASSSPGTDQETQYF. The CDR3 DNA is TGTGCCAGCAGTTCGCCGGGGACCGACCAAGAGACCCAGTACTTC.

This clonotype was seen at least ten times. The chain links TRBV5-4 to TRBJ2-5; 12 bases agree with TRBD1. J lost 6 bases, V lost 5 bases, and 5 bases had no gene match. The CDR3 sequence is 14 residues long. In germline, CDR1 is SGHNT, CDR2 YYREEE (reference sequence). Here the CDR3 reads CASSSGTGGKTQYF. CDR3 nucleotide sequence: TGTGCCAGCAGTTCCGGGACAGGGGGCAAGACCCAGTACTTC.

This clonotype was seen only a few times. V is TRBV6-2 or TRBV6-3 and J is TRBJ2-5; weak D call: TRBD2 (5 bases). The germline gives CDR1 MNHEY, CDR2 SVGEGT. CDR3 length: 11 amino acids. V was trimmed by 7 bases and J by 5 bases, leaving 8 bases between them. The CDR3 DNA sequence: TGTGCCAGCACTAGCCCGGAGACCCAGTACTTC. It codes for CASTSPETQYF.

This clonotype was observed a handful of times. Sequence at one end of the junction differs from germline and may be a read error. The J gene is TRBJ2-1, the V gene TRBV5-1; TRBD2 agrees at 7 bases. The CDR3 has 15 amino acids. Germline V gene sequence: CDR1 SGHRS, CDR2 YFSETQ. The DNA for the CDR3 is TGCGCCAGCAGCTTGGGCGGGAGCTCCTACGATGAGCAGTTCTTC. This sequence encodes CASSLGGSSYDEQFF.